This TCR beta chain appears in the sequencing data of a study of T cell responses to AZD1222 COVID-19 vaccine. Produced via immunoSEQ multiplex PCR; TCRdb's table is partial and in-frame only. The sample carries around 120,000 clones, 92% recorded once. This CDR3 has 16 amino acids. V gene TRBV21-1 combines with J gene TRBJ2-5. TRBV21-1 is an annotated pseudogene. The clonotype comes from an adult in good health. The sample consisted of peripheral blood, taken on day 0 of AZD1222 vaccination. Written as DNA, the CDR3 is TGTGCCAGCAGCAAAGAGTCTCGGGGGCGTGGGGAGACCCAGTACTTC. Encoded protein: CASSKESRGRGETQYF.